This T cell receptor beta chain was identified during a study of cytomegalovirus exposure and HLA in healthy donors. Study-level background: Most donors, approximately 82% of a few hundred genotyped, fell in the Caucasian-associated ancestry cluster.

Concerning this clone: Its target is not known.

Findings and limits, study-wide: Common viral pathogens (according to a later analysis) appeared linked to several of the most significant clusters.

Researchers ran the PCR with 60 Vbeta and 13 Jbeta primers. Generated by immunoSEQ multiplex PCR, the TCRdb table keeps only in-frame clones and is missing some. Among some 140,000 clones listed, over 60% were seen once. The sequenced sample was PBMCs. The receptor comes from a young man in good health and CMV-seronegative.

CDR3 sequence: CATSSNRVREQFF. The CDR3 DNA follows: TGTGCCACCAGCAGTAATAGAGTCCGTGAGCAGTTCTTC. This chain joins TRBV15 and TRBJ2-1; D gene ambiguous. The V gene lost 3 bases and the J gene lost 9 bases, with 12 bases spanning the gap. This CDR3 spans 13 amino acids. Germline assignment: CDR1 LNHNV and CDR2 YYDKDF (reference sequence).